A single sample gave rise to the 18 T cell receptor beta chains below, sequenced in a study of blood T cell repertoires in COVID-19 (dated by TCRdb to 2019 to 2021). Library prep was done by the immunoSEQ multiplex PCR assay. TCRdb obtained this table from immuneACCESS and retained in-frame rearrangements with V and J assigned. These tables miss some clones; where compared with another copy, unresolved V genes account for less than half of the shortfall, and the remainder is unexplained. This sample comprises roughly 280,000 clones, around 87% of them detected only once. The ten largest clones take up 2.4% of the sample. The source material was PBMCs or T cells enriched from blood (not recorded which). The origin of the receptors is a woman under 30 who had recovered from COVID-19.

The V gene is TRBV27, the J gene TRBJ2-1; 9 bases are a match to TRBD1. V was clipped by 3 bases and J by 7 bases; unmatched bases: 10. The CDR3 contains 16 residues. Per the germline V gene, CDR1 is MNHEY and CDR2 is SMNVEV (reference sequence). The CDR3 nucleotides are TGTGCCAGCAGTTTGATGGGGACAGGGAGTAGAAATGAGCAGTTCTTC. Its protein is CASSLMGTGSRNEQFF.

The chain couples TRBV30 to TRBJ2-5; the D is unclear. This CDR3 spans 13 amino acids. CDR1 is GTSNPN, CDR2 SVGIG, per germline (reference sequence). Trimming pared 2 bases from V and 5 bases from J, leaving 12 bases between. The CDR3 sequence: CAWSPGLSETQYF. The CDR3 DNA is TGTGCCTGGAGTCCCGGGTTATCGGAGACCCAGTACTTC.

About this clone: It is unclear where the CDR3 begins or ends on the DNA, so no DNA is shown, and the CDR3 is as TCRdb lists it. The chain carries TRBV21-1 and TRBJ2-2; the table names TRBD2, a call not compared with the DNA. TRBV21-1 is assigned pseudogene status. Ends included, the CDR3 has 22 residues. The chain's CDR3 is CASSKCPWWNLVAGGIIGELFF.

The V gene is TRBV28, the J gene TRBJ1-1; 8 bases line up with TRBD1. From germline, CDR1 is MDHEN and CDR2 SYDVKM. The CDR3 loop spans 14 amino acids. Trimming took 3 bases from V and 7 from J; bases not matched to a gene: 7. CDR3: CASSFRDRWDEAFF. The CDR3 DNA reads as TGTGCCAGCAGTTTCCGGGACAGGTGGGATGAAGCTTTCTTT.

The rearrangement links TRBV28 to TRBJ1-1, with TRBD1 matching over 7 bases. Germline CDR1 is MDHEN and CDR2 is SYDVKM. The J segment lost 4 bases and the V segment lost 6 bases, leaving 14 bases of the junction unmatched. The length of the CDR3 is 16 residues. CDR3: CASRLLAEGAGTEAFF. CDR3 sequence (DNA): TGTGCCAGCAGACTACTAGCGGAGGGGGCCGGCACTGAAGCTTTCTTT. Combining the CDR3 with reference TRBV28 and TRBJ1-1 gives the whole variable domain DVKVTQSSRYLVKRTGEKVFLECVQDMDHENMFWYRQDPGLGLRLIYFSYDVKMKEKGDIPEGYSVSREKKERFSLILESASTNQTSMYLCASRLLAEGAGTEAFFGQGTRLTVV.

This clone was picked up one time. The chain recombines TRBV7-6 with TRBJ1-1, with D hard to call. CDR1 is SGHVS, CDR2 FNYEAQ, per germline. The CDR3 extends over 18 amino acids. V was pared by 1 base and J by 3 bases, with 21 bases between. Here the CDR3 DNA reads TGTGCCAGCAGCTTAGTAGCGGTTCAGACGCCTTTGTACACTGAAGCTTTCTTT. This codes for CASSLVAVQTPLYTEAFF.

This sequence joins TRBV5-4 and TRBJ1-2; 8 nucleotides agree with TRBD1. The CDR3 contains 14 residues. J lost 4 bases, V lost 3 bases, and 5 bases had no gene match. The germline V gene encodes CDR1 SGHNT and CDR2 YYREEE (reference sequence). CDR3 in amino acids: CASSSGTGVYGYTF. CDR3 coding DNA: TGTGCCAGCAGCTCCGGGACAGGAGTCTATGGCTACACCTTC.

The chain recombines TRBV18 with TRBJ1-3; no firm D call. Trimming cost V 0 bases and J 0 bases, with 12 bases left between them. The V gene's germline CDR1 is KGHSH and CDR2 LQKENI. This CDR3 region has 17 residues. This CDR3 reads CASSPPVRPTSGNTIYF. The CDR3, as DNA: TGTGCCAGCTCACCACCGGTCAGGCCGACCTCTGGAAACACCATATATTTT.

The rearrangement uses TRBV5-1 and TRBJ2-3, with D hard to call. The CDR3 length is 12 residues. Trimming left V 4 bases short and J 6 bases short, with 9 bases between. The germline gives CDR1 SGHRS, CDR2 YFSETQ. CDR3 nucleotides: TGCGCCAGCAGCCAAAAGAGGGATACGCAGTATTTT. Residues: CASSQKRDTQYF.

The V gene is TRBV10-2, the J gene TRBJ2-6; D gene uncertain. V lost 2 bases to trimming and J lost 0 bases, with 8 bases between them. The CDR3 spans 16 residues. Germline assignment: CDR1 WSHSY and CDR2 SAAADI. CDR3 sequence (DNA): TGCGCCAGCAGTGAGCCTGGCGGCTCTGGGGCCAACGTCCTGACTTTC. It is translated as CASSEPGGSGANVLTF.

The gene calls are TRBV24-1 and TRBJ1-2; D unclear. Per the germline V gene, CDR1 is KGHDR and CDR2 is SFDVKD. Deletions cut 0 bases from V and 8 bases from J, with 9 bases between. The CDR3 sequence is 13 residues long. CDR3: CATSDLTGLGYTF. CDR3 bases: TGTGCCACCAGTGATTTGACCGGGTTGGGCTACACCTTC.

The chain recombines TRBV5-4 with TRBJ1-2; 11 bases fit TRBD1. The CDR3 sequence is 16 residues long. V gave up 4 bases and J gave up 3 bases; unmatched junction bases: 8. Germline V lookup: CDR1 SGHNT, CDR2 YYREEE (reference sequence). The CDR3 DNA follows: TGTGCCAGCAGCGCGGCCGGGACAGGGGGGCACTATGGCTACACCTTC. Its protein is CASSAAGTGGHYGYTF.

A remark on this clone: This sample includes further DNA sequences coding for the same CDR3. This chain links TRBV15 with TRBJ2-1; D remains ambiguous. The V and J ends lost 0 bases and 6 bases respectively, with 6 bases between them. The CDR3 extends over 13 amino acids. The germline V gene encodes CDR1 LNHNV and CDR2 YYDKDF (reference sequence). The CDR3 reads CATSRDRGNEQFF. For the CDR3, the DNA is TGTGCCACCAGCAGAGATCGCGGCAATGAGCAGTTCTTC.

The V call is TRBV11-3, the J call TRBJ1-1, with TRBD1 matching over 7 bases. J was trimmed by 1 base and V by 5 bases; bases with no gene match: 13. Germline CDR1 and CDR2: SGHNT and YENEEA. The CDR3 is made up of 17 amino acids. CDR3 amino acids: CASSRNPLDRANTEAFF. Written as DNA, the CDR3 is TGTGCCAGCAGCCGAAACCCCCTCGACAGGGCGAACACTGAAGCTTTCTTT. Looking up the rest from reference TRBV11-3 and TRBJ1-1 gives the full variable domain: EAGVVQSPRYKIIEKKQPVAFWCNPISGHNTLYWYLQNLGQGPELLIRYENEEAVDDSQLPKDRFSAERLKGVDSTLKIQPAELGDSAVYLCASSRNPLDRANTEAFFGQGTRLTVV.

This clone was seen a single time. The CDR3 region is CATSVGRDYTDTQYF. The CDR3, as DNA: TGTGCCACCAGCGTTGGGCGGGACTACACAGATACGCAGTATTTT. The chain combines TRBV15 with TRBJ2-3; 7 bases agree with TRBD2. There are 15 residues in the CDR3. Looked up from germline, CDR1 is LNHNV and CDR2 is YYDKDF (reference sequence). V dropped 5 bases and J dropped 2; count of bases not matched to a gene: 7.

The count of this clone is one. This sequence joins TRBV28 and TRBJ1-4; D gene unclear. Germline values: CDR1 MDHEN, CDR2 SYDVKM. This CDR3 region has 14 residues. V was shortened by 6 bases and J by 0 bases, with 8 bases between the two germline ends. This CDR3 is CASRFGATNEKLFF. The CDR3, as DNA: TGTGCCAGCAGGTTCGGGGCAACTAATGAAAAACTGTTTTTT.

V usage is TRBV6-5 and J usage is TRBJ1-1; D unresolved. Trimming stripped 7 bases from V and 1 base from J, with 10 bases between. The CDR3 has 13 amino acids. CDR1 MNHEY and CDR2 SVGAGI come from the germline V gene. CDR3 bases: TGTGCCAGCACATCGAACAGGAACACTGAAGCTTTCTTT. Protein: CASTSNRNTEAFF.

The chain uses TRBV6-5 and TRBJ1-6; 7 bases fit TRBD1. V was pared by 4 bases and J by 8 bases, with 5 bases of the junction left unmatched. The CDR3 totals 14 residues. Germline V gene sequence: CDR1 MNHEY, CDR2 SVGAGI. DNA for the CDR3: TGTGCCAGCAGTTTGGGGACAGCCCATTCACCCCTCCACTTT. Protein: CASSLGTAHSPLHF.